A selection of T cell receptor beta chains follows, all from one sample in a study of blood T cell repertoires in COVID-19. Data came from immunoSEQ multiplex PCR; TCRdb stores just in-frame clones and leaves some out. This sample carries about 110,000 clones, 87% of them seen once, and the ten largest clones take 4% to 5.5%. Sequencing was carried out using peripheral blood. Receptors were obtained from a human donor in a cohort sampled during active COVID-19. The CDR3 runs from the conserved cysteine through the conserved F or W.

>TRBV20-1|TRBJ1-1
CSAGGGTEAFF
>TRBV10-2|TRBJ1-5
CASTERVFSNQPQHF
>TRBV6-6|TRBJ1-3
CASSYSFGASGNTIYF
>TRBV5-4|TRBJ2-1
CASSLQRGGPNEQFF
>TRBV7-2|TRBJ2-7
CASSLVVTSGYEQYF
>TRBV27|TRBJ2-7
CASGGLADSYEQYF
>TRBV3-1/TRBV3-2|TRBJ2-1
CASSPRRPMYNEQFF
>TRBV6-5|TRBJ2-1
CASRRLVHEQFF
>TRBV5-1|TRBJ2-1
CASSLDGSGIYNEQFF
>TRBV5-4|TRBJ2-2
CASSLQGGGELFF
>TRBV19|TRBJ2-5
CATQIDGAGETQYF
>TRBV9|TRBJ1-2
CASSAPGGIYGYTF
>TRBV9|TRBJ2-7
CASSPLYGGSYYEQYF
>TRBV7-2|TRBJ1-1
CASSIDRGGTEAFF
>TRBV18|TRBJ1-4
CASSPRHRALSATNEKLFF
>TRBV4-2|TRBJ2-1
CASSQEGGGGRGYEQFF
>TRBV27|TRBJ1-1
CASSFGQPNTEAFF
>TRBV27|TRBJ1-3
CASSLAGSGNTIYF
>TRBV7-8|TRBJ2-7
CASSRTPQYEQYF
>TRBV4-3|TRBJ2-5
CASSQVPYFETQYF
>TRBV10-2|TRBJ2-7
CASSNRGNPYEQYF
>TRBV28|TRBJ2-1
CASRSPSSGGFNEQFF
>TRBV5-1|TRBJ2-1
CASSWGGTRDEQFF
>TRBV5-1|TRBJ2-5
CASSSIPGQQETQYF